These 30 T cell receptor beta chains share one sample of origin, sequenced in a study of cytomegalovirus exposure and HLA in healthy donors. Produced via immunoSEQ multiplex PCR; TCRdb's table is partial and in-frame only. The sample yields about 86,000 clones, 93% seen once. The sample consisted of PBMCs. These receptors were taken from a young man in good health and CMV-seronegative.

About this clone itself: The germline gene is not matched at one end of the junction; a read error may be the cause. The chain joins TRBV6-5 to TRBJ2-3, with 9 nucleotides matching TRBD2. The CDR3 spans 15 residues. Germline V CDR1 and CDR2: MNHEY, SVGAGI. In nucleotides, the CDR3 is TGTGCCAGCAGTCACTCCGGGACTAGCTCAGATACGCAGTATTTT. This encodes CASSHSGTSSDTQYF.

A word on this clone: Relative to the germline gene, one junction end is altered; a read error may explain this. The V gene is TRBV7-7, the J gene TRBJ2-7, with 8 positions matching TRBD1. CDR3 size: 13 residues. CDR1 SSHAT and CDR2 FNYEAQ come from the germline V gene (reference sequence). The CDR3 reads CASSLGQDYEQYF. CDR3 DNA sequence: TGTGCTAGCAGCTTGGGACAGGACTACGAGCAGTACTTC.

V is TRBV5-1 and J is TRBJ1-1; a weak D match, TRBD1 (6 bases). The CDR3 length is 13 residues. Germline V gene sequence: CDR1 SGHRS, CDR2 YFSETQ. V was pared by 4 bases and J by 1 base, with 8 bases between. The CDR3 region is CASSKQGNTEAFF. The CDR3 bases are TGCGCCAGCAGCAAACAGGGGAACACTGAAGCTTTCTTT. The variable domain in full, with the rest retrieved from reference TRBV5-1 and TRBJ1-1, is KAGVTQTPRYLIKTRGQQVTLSCSPISGHRSVSWYQQTPGQGLQFLFEYFSETQRNKGNFPGRFSGRQFSNSRSEMNVSTLELGDSALYLCASSKQGNTEAFFGQGTRLTVV.

The chain couples TRBV7-9 to TRBJ2-5, with D maybe TRBD1 (6 bases). This CDR3 contains 12 residues. Between the trimmed V and J ends, which lost 5 bases and 9 bases, there was a span of 13 bases. In germline, CDR1 is SEHNR, CDR2 FQNEAQ (reference sequence). The CDR3 is CASSPREGAQYF. CDR3 sequence (DNA): TGTGCCAGCAGCCCCAGAGAGGGGGCCCAGTACTTC.

V is TRBV7-9 and J is TRBJ1-2; TRBD1 might be the D (5 bases). The CDR3 runs to 12 residues. Germline-derived CDR1 and CDR2 are SEHNR and FQNEAQ (reference sequence). With 4 bases removed from V and 6 bases from J, the gap between germline ends came to 9 bases. In DNA, the CDR3 is TGTGCCAGCAGCTCCTCAGGGAATGGCTACACCTTC. Protein product: CASSSSGNGYTF.

This clone was picked up one time. The chain has TRBV4-2 and TRBJ2-1, with 12 bases matching TRBD2. V trimming: 3 bases; J trimming: 12 bases; junction bases outside the gene matches: 12. Germline-derived CDR1 and CDR2 are LGHNA and YNFKEQ. This CDR3 spans 16 amino acids. The CDR3 here is CASSQDPGLAGRGQFF. The CDR3 DNA is TGTGCCAGCAGCCAGGATCCGGGACTAGCGGGCCGTGGGCAGTTCTTC.

The chain carries TRBV7-9 and TRBJ1-2; D not resolved. The V gene's germline CDR1 is SEHNR and CDR2 FQNEAQ (reference sequence). The CDR3 totals 13 residues. Trimming removed 5 bases at V and 2 bases at J, with 9 bases between. The CDR3 region has the DNA TGTGCCAGCAGCCCCGACGGGAACTATGGCTACACCTTC. Translation gives CASSPDGNYGYTF.

The chain recombines TRBV6-1 with TRBJ2-7, with D possibly matching TRBD1 (6 bases). Trimming took 10 bases from V and 0 from J, leaving 13 bases between them. The CDR3 covers 13 residues. The germline V gene encodes CDR1 MNHNS and CDR2 SASEGT. CDR3 bases: TGTGCCATTCGTAGGGGGTCCTCCTACGAGCAGTACTTC. It codes for CAIRRGSSYEQYF.

There are a few counts of this clone. The V and J genes are TRBV5-1 and TRBJ2-7; TRBD2 matches 9 bases. V lost 2 bases and J lost 4; bases outside the gene matches: 4. Germline-derived CDR1 and CDR2 are SGHRS and YFSETQ. The CDR3 sequence is 14 residues long. CDR3 sequence: CASSFPSGRYEQYF. As DNA, the CDR3 is TGCGCCAGCAGCTTTCCGAGCGGGAGGTACGAGCAGTACTTC. Full variable domain (outside the CDR3, taken from reference TRBV5-1 and TRBJ2-7): KAGVTQTPRYLIKTRGQQVTLSCSPISGHRSVSWYQQTPGQGLQFLFEYFSETQRNKGNFPGRFSGRQFSNSRSEMNVSTLELGDSALYLCASSFPSGRYEQYFGPGTRLTVT.

The V and J genes are TRBV7-9 and TRBJ1-2, with D possibly TRBD1 on 6 matching bases. The CDR3 spans 15 residues. Looked up from germline, CDR1 is SEHNR and CDR2 is FQNEAQ (reference sequence). V was cut by 0 bases and J by 4 bases, with 12 bases left in between. The CDR3 nucleotides are TGTGCCAGCAGCTTAGCCCCCAGGGGCGGCTATGGCTACACCTTC. It specifies CASSLAPRGGYGYTF. The whole variable domain, remainder taken from reference TRBV7-9 and TRBJ1-2, is DTGVSQNPRHKITKRGQNVTFRCDPISEHNRLYWYRQTLGQGPEFLTYFQNEAQLEKSRLLSDRFSAERPKGSFSTLEIQRTEQGDSAMYLCASSLAPRGGYGYTFGSGTRLTVV.

This chain links TRBV4-1 with TRBJ2-4, with 9 positions matching TRBD1. Germline CDR1 and CDR2: MGHRA and YSYEKL. This CDR3 has 20 amino acids. Germline trimming cut 1 base from V and 6 bases from J; bases unmatched to any gene: 19. DNA for the CDR3: TGCGCCAGCAGCCAAGGGAGTCTGGGTCATGACAGGGGGAAGAGAAACATTCAGTACTTC. This encodes CASSQGSLGHDRGKRNIQYF.

V and J are TRBV6-4 and TRBJ1-2; 9 nucleotides line up with TRBD1. The V segment lost 6 bases and the J segment 6 bases; nucleotides outside the gene matches: 8. Germline-derived CDR1 and CDR2 are MRHNA and SNTAGT. The CDR3 loop spans 14 amino acids. As DNA, the CDR3 is TGTGCCAGCAGCCTTGACGGGACAGGGAATGGCTACACCTTC. Its protein product is CASSLDGTGNGYTF.

The chain couples TRBV5-1 to TRBJ2-1; perhaps TRBD2 as D (6 bases). V gave up 0 bases and J gave up 12 bases, with 10 bases separating them. CDR1 and CDR2 from the germline V gene are SGHRS and YFSETQ. This CDR3 contains 12 residues. Written as DNA, the CDR3 is TGCGCCAGCAGCTTGGTGGCGGGGAGGCAGTTCTTC. It encodes CASSLVAGRQFF.

V usage is TRBV30 and J usage is TRBJ2-5; tentatively, D is TRBD1 (6 bases). Trimming took off 7 bases at V and 7 bases at J, with 16 bases between the two ends. Looked up from germline, CDR1 is GTSNPN and CDR2 is SVGIG (reference sequence). CDR3 length equals 12 residues. CDR3 sequence: CASGATGGTQYF. CDR3 DNA: TGTGCCTCAGGGGCAACAGGAGGGACCCAGTACTTC.

The chain uses TRBV7-2 and TRBJ1-1, with unresolved D. The CDR3 has 15 amino acids. The germline CDR1 and CDR2 sequences are SGHTA and FQGNSA. Trimming took 1 base from V and 0 from J, leaving 9 bases between them. The CDR3: CASSLGAAMNTEAFF. CDR3 coding DNA: TGTGCCAGCAGCTTAGGGGCAGCCATGAACACTGAAGCTTTCTTT.

CDR3 protein: CAWSTGVNTQYF. As DNA, the CDR3 is TGTGCCTGGAGTACGGGGGTAAATACGCAGTATTTT. The chain links TRBV30 to TRBJ2-3; D is perhaps TRBD2 (6 bases). V lost 2 bases and J lost 7, with 10 bases in between. Germline CDR1 is GTSNPN and CDR2 is SVGIG (reference sequence). The CDR3 spans 12 residues. The entire variable domain, with the rest obtained from reference TRBV30 and TRBJ2-3, is as follows: SQTIHQWPATLVQPVGSPLSLECTVEGTSNPNLYWYRQAAGRGLQLLFYSVGIGQISSEVPQNLSASRPQDRQFILSSKKLLLSDSGFYLCAWSTGVNTQYFGPGTRLTVL.

The genes are TRBV6-5 and TRBJ1-1; D is ambiguous. CDR3 length: 15 amino acids. Germline values: CDR1 MNHEY, CDR2 SVGAGI. V shed 2 bases and J shed 3 bases, with 13 bases lying between them. CDR3: CASSYQPRPYTEAFF. Here the CDR3 DNA reads TGTGCCAGCAGTTACCAACCCAGGCCCTACACTGAAGCTTTCTTT.

This chain connects TRBV2 to TRBJ1-4, with 7 bases identical to TRBD1. Germline V gene data show CDR1 as SNHLY and CDR2 as FYNNEI. The CDR3 contains 16 residues. Trimming cost V 7 bases and J 7 bases; bases outside gene matches: 15. CDR3 coding DNA: TGTGCCAGCAACGGCAAACTAAGGGGGCGGATTGAAAAACTGTTTTTT. The encoded protein is CASNGKLRGRIEKLFF.

The chain joins TRBV7-9 to TRBJ2-5, with 10 bases fitting TRBD1. The CDR3 length is 15 residues. With 2 bases clipped from V and 5 bases from J, the junction kept 5 bases outside the gene matches. Germline V gene lookup returns CDR1 SEHNR and CDR2 FQNEAQ (reference sequence). The CDR3 nucleotides are TGTGCCAGCAGCTTAATGACAGGGGGCTCGGAGACCCAGTACTTC. Protein: CASSLMTGGSETQYF.

The chain is built from TRBV2 and TRBJ2-7; D ambiguous. Germline V CDR1 and CDR2: SNHLY, FYNNEI. Trimming took 9 bases from V and 2 from J, leaving 14 bases between them. The CDR3 runs 13 residues. The CDR3 sequence is CASLARQTYEQYF. The CDR3 DNA follows: TGTGCCAGTCTCGCCCGCCAGACCTACGAGCAGTACTTC.

The chain recombines TRBV12-5 with TRBJ2-3; TRBD1 agrees at 7 bases. CDR3 length equals 15 residues. Unmatched junction bases numbered 6, after V lost 6 bases and J lost 0 bases. In germline, CDR1 is LGHNT, CDR2 FRNRAP. In nucleotides, the CDR3 is TGTGCTAGTGGACGGGGACAGACTAGCACAGATACGCAGTATTTT. Protein product: CASGRGQTSTDTQYF.

The rearrangement uses TRBV7-9 and TRBJ2-5; D is uncertain. Deletions cut 5 bases from V and 3 bases from J, with 10 bases between. The CDR3 is made up of 13 amino acids. CDR1 is SEHNR and CDR2 is FQNEAQ in the germline V gene (reference sequence). The CDR3 protein is CASSDTQEETQYF. The CDR3 DNA sequence: TGTGCCAGCAGCGACACCCAAGAAGAGACCCAGTACTTC.

The gene calls are TRBV27 and TRBJ1-2, with TRBD1 matching over 10 bases. V lost 6 bases to trimming and J lost 4 bases; unmatched junction nucleotides: 5. Looked up from germline, CDR1 is MNHEY and CDR2 is SMNVEV (reference sequence). The CDR3 spans 14 residues. The CDR3 reads CASSPDRGFYGYTF. CDR3 sequence (DNA): TGTGCCAGCAGCCCGGACAGGGGGTTCTATGGCTACACCTTC.

The chain employs TRBV27 and TRBJ1-4; D might be TRBD1 (5 bases). V was cut by 3 bases and J by 7 bases, with 15 bases left in between. The V gene's germline CDR1 is MNHEY and CDR2 SMNVEV (reference sequence). The CDR3 has 15 amino acids. CDR3 sequence reads: CASSFGGRLGEKLFF. The CDR3 nucleotides are TGTGCCAGCAGTTTTGGGGGGAGGTTGGGTGAAAAACTGTTTTTT.

V and J are TRBV18 and TRBJ1-2, with unresolved D. Deletions cut 3 bases from V and 6 bases from J, with 11 bases between. The CDR3 spans 13 residues. Germline CDR1 and CDR2: KGHSH and LQKENI. The CDR3 protein is CASSPNIVDGYTF. CDR3 DNA sequence: TGTGCCAGCTCACCCAATATAGTTGATGGCTACACCTTC.

CDR3 DNA: TGTGCCAGCAGTTTACCCCAGGGCCAGGGCGAGCAGTACTTC. Amino acids: CASSLPQGQGEQYF. The chain uses TRBV28 and TRBJ2-7; perhaps TRBD1 as D (5 bases). Between the trimmed V and J ends, which lost 2 bases and 6 bases, there was a span of 14 bases. CDR1 is MDHEN and CDR2 is SYDVKM in the germline V gene. The CDR3 runs to 14 residues.

V and J are TRBV7-3 and TRBJ2-7, with 8 bases aligning to TRBD1. Unmatched junction bases numbered 3, after V lost 5 bases and J lost 6 bases. The germline V gene has CDR1 SGHTA and CDR2 FQGTGA. The CDR3 consists of 12 residues. Written as DNA, the CDR3 is TGTGCCAGCAGCCCGGGGACAGGCGAGCAGTACTTC. Residues: CASSPGTGEQYF.

The chain combines TRBV7-9 with TRBJ1-5; D is unresolved. There are 14 residues in the CDR3. Germline CDR1 is SEHNR and CDR2 is FQNEAQ (reference sequence). Trimming removed 1 base from V and 5 bases from J, with 9 bases in between. CDR3 protein: CASSLDGVDQPQHF. In DNA form, the CDR3 reads TGTGCCAGCAGCTTAGACGGGGTAGATCAGCCCCAGCATTTT.

The chain combines TRBV7-9 with TRBJ1-2; 10 nucleotides line up with TRBD1. Germline-derived CDR1 and CDR2 are SEHNR and FQNEAQ (reference sequence). V was pared by 6 bases and J by 6 bases, with 7 bases of the junction left unmatched. The CDR3 spans 14 residues. The CDR3 here is CASRPGTGVDGYTF. The DNA for the CDR3 is TGTGCCAGCAGGCCTGGGACAGGGGTGGATGGCTACACCTTC.

The rearrangement joins TRBV5-1 to TRBJ2-5, with D tentatively TRBD1 (6 bases). The CDR3 is 18 residues long. Germline V gene lookup returns CDR1 SGHRS and CDR2 YFSETQ. With 0 bases removed from V and 2 bases from J, the gap between germline ends came to 20 bases. CDR3 in amino acids: CASSLDGLGPGEQETQYF. The CDR3, as DNA: TGCGCCAGCAGCTTGGACGGTCTGGGGCCAGGGGAACAAGAGACCCAGTACTTC.